This T cell receptor (beta chain) was recorded in a study of T cell responses to AZD1222 COVID-19 vaccine. Of note for this clone: The antigen is not known.

Trimming took 5 bases from V and 6 from J; bases not matched to a gene: 13. Germline CDR1 is MNHEY and CDR2 is SMNVEV (reference sequence). The CDR3 runs 16 residues. Broader study findings: It was only a handful of AZD1222 recipients who were seropositive at baseline. Spike-wide vaccine-associated CD4 TCRs dominated at 160-218 and 743-854.

The table came from immunoSEQ multiplex PCR; TCRdb's copy has only in-frame clones and leaves some out. The data show approximately 140,000 clones, with 89% seen just once and about 3% held by the top ten. The sequencing used peripheral blood, collected on day 0 of AZD1222 vaccination. This clonotype originated in an adult in good health. The V gene is TRBV27, the J gene TRBJ2-1, with 7 positions matching TRBD2. The CDR3 DNA reads TGTGCCAGCAGTCCACTTGCGGGAGAGGTGGGCAATGAGCAGTTCTTC. Amino acids: CASSPLAGEVGNEQFF.